This T cell receptor (beta chain) was documented in a study of CD8 T cell repertoires and HIV-1 epitope variants. Regarding the study as a whole: The TAALDMSHF plasma variant had no responses, unlike KF9 (about 5 clonotypes) and HW9 (one).

Details on this clone: Antigen unknown.

This CDR3 is built from 15 residues. Trimming removed 4 bases from V and 1 base from J; junction bases left unmatched: 4. Germline V lookup: CDR1 SGHRS, CDR2 YFSETQ. Generated by immunoSEQ multiplex PCR, the TCRdb table keeps only in-frame clones and is missing some. The sample lists more than 7,000 clones; roughly 65% were seen once. What was sequenced was cultured CD8+ T cells derived from PBMCs. V gene TRBV5-1 combines with J gene TRBJ2-2, with 7 positions matching TRBD1. The origin of this receptor is a male donor with HIV. In DNA form, the CDR3 reads TGCGCCAGCAGCCCAGGGACAGAGAACACCGGGGAGCTGTTTTTT. Translation: CASSPGTENTGELFF.